This T cell receptor beta chain came from a study of T cell responses to AZD1222 COVID-19 vaccine. V was trimmed by 3 bases and J by 6 bases, leaving 11 bases between them. There are 13 residues in the CDR3. Germline CDR1 reads MDHEN; CDR2 reads SYDVKM. General study findings and limits: Epitopes outside B.1.351 and B.1.1.7 mutated regions reportedly drew nearly half of spike TCRs. Repertoires were obtained solely post-peak T cell response.

Details on this clone: The antigen remains unidentified.

Assay: immunoSEQ multiplex PCR; the TCRdb copy retains only in-frame clones and omits some. The sample has 120,000 to 150,000 clones; about 93% are singletons. The TCR was taken from an adult in good health. The starting material was peripheral blood, obtained on day 0 of AZD1222 vaccination. The rearrangement joins TRBV28 to TRBJ1-2; D gene unclear. The DNA of the CDR3 is TGTGCCAGCAGTTTCAGGAGGCCCAATGGCTACACCTTC. Amino acids: CASSFRRPNGYTF.